The T cell receptor (beta chain) under discussion was sequenced for a study of read filtering for tumor transcriptome and immune sequencing. The library was built from roughly 400 ng RNA with molecular barcoded adaptors for alpha/delta and beta/gamma chains. One entry per CDR3 protein, called by TCRdb with MiXCR from the reads. The sample yields approximately 41,000 distinct CDR3 sequences, 13% seen once. Per germline, CDR1 GTSNPN and CDR2 SVGIG (reference sequence). V gave up 0 bases and J gave up 5 bases, with 8 bases separating them. The CDR3 length is 13 residues. General study results and limits: IR-seq and RNA-seq agreed better without single-read clonotypes.

This clonotype was picked up many times. Its antigen remains unidentified. Input material: a population of CD138-negative cells sorted from bone marrow. This clonotype was sampled from a donor aged 40 or over with multiple myeloma. This sequence joins TRBV30 and TRBJ2-1; no reliable D call. The CDR3 DNA sequence: TGTGCCTGGAGTGTACTCAGAAACAATGAGCAGTTCTTC. Its protein product is CAWSVLRNNEQFF.